What follows describes a single T cell receptor beta chain. Its antigen is not identified. This record comes from a study of T cell responses to AZD1222 COVID-19 vaccine. Overall study findings and caveats: Clonal diversity was possibly underestimated; the donors were predominantly white British and more often female. Among AZD1222 vaccinees, only five or six were seropositive at baseline.

Assay used: immunoSEQ multiplex PCR; TCRdb lists only in-frame clones, some missing. In the table there are about 54,000 clones, 86% of which are singletons. V lost 1 base and J lost 6, with 13 bases in between. This CDR3 has 15 amino acids. Per the germline V gene, CDR1 is SGHRS and CDR2 is YFSETQ. The TCR originated in an adult who received the AZD1222 COVID-19 vaccine. The rearrangement links TRBV5-1 to TRBJ2-2, with D tentatively TRBD1 (5 bases). Source: peripheral blood, taken 28 days after the second AZD1222 dose. The CDR3 sequence is CASSLSLQGAGELFF. The CDR3 region has the DNA TGCGCCAGCAGCTTGTCTCTGCAGGGTGCCGGGGAGCTGTTTTTT.